This is a list of T cell receptor beta chains from one sample in a study of CD8 T cells in ankylosing spondylitis. TCRdb re-called the 5' RACE reads through MiXCR, storing one row per CDR3 protein. The data contain fewer than 30,000 distinct CDR3 sequences, about 2.5% of them singletons. Sequenced material: blood, either unsorted or a sorted T cell fraction (not recorded which). Receptors were obtained from a female donor with ankylosing spondylitis or in good health (not recorded which). Each CDR3 is given with its conserved first and last residue. The D gene is left open where the match is weak. Some rows mark clone size as missing; the rest say once, few, many or name a class of expanded clone.

cdr3_nt cdr3_aa clone_size d_call j_call v_call cdr3_length
TGTGCCAGCAGCGTGAACTACAATGAGCAGTTCTTC CASSVNYNEQFF many NA TRBJ2-1 TRBV9 12
TGTGCCAGCAGCCGGGACAGGGACGCTGGCTACACCTTC CASSRDRDAGYTF many TRBD1 TRBJ1-2 TRBV9 13
TGTGCCAGCAGCGTAGAAGTAGGATACGAGCAGTACTTC CASSVEVGYEQYF many NA TRBJ2-7 TRBV9 13
TGTGCCAGCAGTTCCCGGAGCCAGGGAGGTACCGGGGAGCTGTTTTTT CASSSRSQGGTGELFF many NA TRBJ2-2 TRBV9 16
TGTGCCAGCAGCGTTGCTTCTAGCGGGACCGGGGAGCTGTTTTTT CASSVASSGTGELFF many TRBD2 TRBJ2-2 TRBV9 15
TGTGCCAGCAGCGTACGTCCTAGCGGGAGAAGTACCGGGGAGCTGTTTTTT CASSVRPSGRSTGELFF many TRBD2 TRBJ2-2 TRBV9 17
TGTGCCAGCAGCCTCACCACTAGCGGGAAATTCAATGAGCAGTTCTTC CASSLTTSGKFNEQFF many TRBD2 TRBJ2-1 TRBV9 16
TGTGCCAGCAGCGTAGGCCTAGCGGGAGTGGCAGATACGCAGTATTTT CASSVGLAGVADTQYF medium-sized TRBD2 TRBJ2-3 TRBV9 16
TGTGCCAGCAGCTGGGGCAGGTCGATCTCTGGAAACACCATATATTTT CASSWGRSISGNTIYF many NA TRBJ1-3 TRBV9 16
TGTGCCAGCAGCGGCTCCGGGACAGGGTTTGGAAACACCATATATTTT CASSGSGTGFGNTIYF many TRBD1 TRBJ1-3 TRBV9 16
TGTGCCAGCAGCGTAATTGCAAGCACAGATACGCAGTATTTT CASSVIASTDTQYF many NA TRBJ2-3 TRBV9 14
TGTGCCAGCAGCGTATGGGCAACGGGAGTTTCCTACAATGAGCAGTTCTTC CASSVWATGVSYNEQFF many NA TRBJ2-1 TRBV9 17
TGTGCCAGCAGCGCACCGACAGGGGCTAACTATGGCTACACCTTC CASSAPTGANYGYTF many TRBD1 TRBJ1-2 TRBV9 15
TGTGCCAGCAGCCCCAGGACAGGGGGCACAGATACGCAGTATTTT CASSPRTGGTDTQYF many TRBD1 TRBJ2-3 TRBV9 15
TGTGCCAGCAGTGCGGTCCGGGGTGGTACTGAAGCTTTCTTT CASSAVRGGTEAFF many NA TRBJ1-1 TRBV9 14
TGTGCCAGCAGCGAGCAGGGTAGCTGGGAGACCCAGTACTTC CASSEQGSWETQYF many NA TRBJ2-5 TRBV9 14
TGTGCCAGCAGCGCTGGACAGGGTTCAGATACGCAGTATTTT CASSAGQGSDTQYF many TRBD1 TRBJ2-3 TRBV9 14
TGTGCCAGCAGCTCGAGGGAAAGATATGGCTACACCTTC CASSSRERYGYTF many NA TRBJ1-2 TRBV9 13
TGTGCCAGCAGCAGGACTAGCGGGGGGGCCGCAGATACGCAGTATTTT CASSRTSGGAADTQYF many TRBD2 TRBJ2-3 TRBV9 16
TGTGCCAGCAGGGCCGGGGTAGCGAACACCGGGGAGCTGTTTTTT CASRAGVANTGELFF many NA TRBJ2-2 TRBV9 15
TGTGCCAGCAGGGACGACGGGACCTACGAGCAGTACTTC CASRDDGTYEQYF many NA TRBJ2-7 TRBV9 13
TGTGCCAGCAGCGTAGGGACTAGCGGGGGCCAAGAGACCCAGTACTTC CASSVGTSGGQETQYF many TRBD2 TRBJ2-5 TRBV9 16
TGTGCCAGCAGCGTAGGCGTAGCGGGATTAGATACGCAGTATTTT CASSVGVAGLDTQYF NA TRBD2 TRBJ2-3 TRBV9 15
TGTGCCAGCAGCTTAGGGGGGGCTAGCGCGAGCTCCTACAATGAGCAGTTCTTC CASSLGGASASSYNEQFF many NA TRBJ2-1 TRBV9 18
TGTGCCAGCAGCAGCCGAACTAGCACAGATACGCAGTATTTT CASSSRTSTDTQYF many NA TRBJ2-3 TRBV9 14
TGTGCCAGCAGCGGACGGGCGGGACAGGGGTTCGCGGGATCTCAAGAGACCCAGTACTTC CASSGRAGQGFAGSQETQYF many TRBD1 TRBJ2-5 TRBV9 20
TGTGCCAGCAGCGTAGGGGGCGCGGGTAATTCACCCCTCCACTTT CASSVGGAGNSPLHF NA NA TRBJ1-6 TRBV9 15
TGTGCCAGCAGCGTCTCTATAGGACAGGGGGCTGGGAACACCATATATTTT CASSVSIGQGAGNTIYF many TRBD1 TRBJ1-3 TRBV9 17
TGTGCCAGCAGCGTAGCGGCTTCCCTTGAGGAGACCCAGTACTTC CASSVAASLEETQYF many NA TRBJ2-5 TRBV9 15
TGTGCCAGCAGCGTAGTGTCAACCCCCGGTGAGCAGTTCTTC CASSVVSTPGEQFF many NA TRBJ2-1 TRBV9 14
TGTGCCAGCAGCGCACTAGCGGGGGGTAGCTACGAGCAGTACTTC CASSALAGGSYEQYF many TRBD2 TRBJ2-7 TRBV9 15
TGTGCCAGCAGCGGAGGGTACAATGAGCAGTTCTTC CASSGGYNEQFF many NA TRBJ2-1 TRBV9 12
TGTGCCAGCAGCGTACTAGCGGGGGGCACAGATACGCAGTATTTT CASSVLAGGTDTQYF medium-sized TRBD2 TRBJ2-3 TRBV9 15
TGTGCCAGCAGCGAGGGTCCGGGGGCCACCGGGGAGCTGTTTTTT CASSEGPGATGELFF many NA TRBJ2-2 TRBV9 15
TGTGCCAGCAGCCCCGCCGGTGGCAGCCTTGGAGAGACCCAGTACTTC CASSPAGGSLGETQYF many NA TRBJ2-5 TRBV9 16
TGTGCCAGCAGCGTAGATAGGGGCGGCACCGGGGAGCTGTTTTTT CASSVDRGGTGELFF many NA TRBJ2-2 TRBV9 15
TGTGCCAGCAGCGTGAGAGAAGGCCGACAGGGCAGCACAGATACGCAGTATTTT CASSVREGRQGSTDTQYF many TRBD1 TRBJ2-3 TRBV9 18